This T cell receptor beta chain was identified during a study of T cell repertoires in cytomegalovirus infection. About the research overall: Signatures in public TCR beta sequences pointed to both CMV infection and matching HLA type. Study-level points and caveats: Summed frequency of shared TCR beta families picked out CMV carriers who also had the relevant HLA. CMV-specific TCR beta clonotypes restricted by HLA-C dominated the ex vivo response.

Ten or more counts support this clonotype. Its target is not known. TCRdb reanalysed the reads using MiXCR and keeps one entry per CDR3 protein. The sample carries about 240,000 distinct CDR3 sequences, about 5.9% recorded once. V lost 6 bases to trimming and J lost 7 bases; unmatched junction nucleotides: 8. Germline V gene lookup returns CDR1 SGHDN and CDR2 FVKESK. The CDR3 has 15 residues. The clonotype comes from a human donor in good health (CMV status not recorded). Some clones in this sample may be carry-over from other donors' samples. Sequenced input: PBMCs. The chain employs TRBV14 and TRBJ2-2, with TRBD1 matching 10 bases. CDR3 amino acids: CASSPRQGAIGELFF. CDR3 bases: TGTGCCAGCAGTCCCAGACAGGGGGCTATCGGGGAGCTGTTTTTT.